Given below is one T cell receptor (beta chain) in context. The antigen is undetermined. Produced via immunoSEQ multiplex PCR; TCRdb's table is partial and in-frame only. The sample consists of around 63,000 clones, approximately 86% of them appearing once. This sample is drawn from a study of lymphopenia after photon versus proton radiotherapy. The CDR3 totals 14 residues. CDR1 ENHRY and CDR2 SYGVKD come from the germline V gene. The V end was cut by 4 bases, the J end by 5 bases, with 14 bases between. Whole-study findings and limits: After the lymphocyte nadir, photon-treated repertoires showed oligoclonal expansion, especially of CD8+ Temra cells. Survival link was tested only in deceased patients; proton benefit remains a possibility. In patients who died, overall survival fell as post-nadir TCR diversity dropped more. Photon-treated patients lost naive T cells and TCR diversity; proton-treated stayed stable.

The rearrangement links TRBV10-3 to TRBJ2-5; D gene uncertain. This sequence was found in a middle-aged man with gastric cancer. The sequencing here drew on peripheral blood, taken from a patient treated with photon-based radiotherapy. CDR3 bases: TGTGCCATCAGTGGTGGGGATCCCGGTGAGACCCAGTACTTC. This translates into CAISGGDPGETQYF.